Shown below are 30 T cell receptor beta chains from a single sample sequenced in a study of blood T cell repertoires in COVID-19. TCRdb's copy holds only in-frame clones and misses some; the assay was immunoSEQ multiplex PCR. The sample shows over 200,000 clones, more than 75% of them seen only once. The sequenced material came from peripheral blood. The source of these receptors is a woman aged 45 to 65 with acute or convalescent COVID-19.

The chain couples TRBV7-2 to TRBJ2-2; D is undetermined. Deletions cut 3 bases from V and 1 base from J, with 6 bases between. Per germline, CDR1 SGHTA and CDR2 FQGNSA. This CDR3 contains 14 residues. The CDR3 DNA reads TGTGCCAGCAGCTTTAGCAAGAACACCGGGGAGCTGTTTTTT. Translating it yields CASSFSKNTGELFF.

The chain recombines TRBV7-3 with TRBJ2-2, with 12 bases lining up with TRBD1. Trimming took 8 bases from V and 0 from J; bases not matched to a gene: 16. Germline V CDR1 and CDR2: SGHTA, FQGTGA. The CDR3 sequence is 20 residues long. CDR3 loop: CASGKPGQGAKGANTGELFF. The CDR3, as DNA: TGTGCCAGCGGTAAACCGGGACAGGGGGCCAAGGGAGCGAACACCGGGGAGCTGTTTTTT.

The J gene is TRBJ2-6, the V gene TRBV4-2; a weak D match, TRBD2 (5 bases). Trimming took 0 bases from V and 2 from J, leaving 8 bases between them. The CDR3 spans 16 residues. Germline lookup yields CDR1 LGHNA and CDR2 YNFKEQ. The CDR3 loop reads CASSQDRGPGANVLTF. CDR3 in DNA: TGTGCCAGCAGCCAAGACAGAGGGCCTGGGGCCAACGTCCTGACTTTC.

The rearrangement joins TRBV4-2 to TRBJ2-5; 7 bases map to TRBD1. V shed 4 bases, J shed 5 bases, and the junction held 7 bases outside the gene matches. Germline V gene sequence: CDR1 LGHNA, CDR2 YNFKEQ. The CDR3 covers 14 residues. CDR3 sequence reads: CASSRQGEKETQYF. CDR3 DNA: TGTGCCAGCAGCCGGCAGGGGGAGAAGGAGACCCAGTACTTC.

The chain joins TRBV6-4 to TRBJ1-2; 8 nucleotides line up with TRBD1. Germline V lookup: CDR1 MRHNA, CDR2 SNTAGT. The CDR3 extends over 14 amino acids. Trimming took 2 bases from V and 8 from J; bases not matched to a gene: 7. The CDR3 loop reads CASSDDRGAGGYTF. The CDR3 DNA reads TGTGCCAGCAGTGACGACAGGGGTGCCGGGGGCTACACCTTC.

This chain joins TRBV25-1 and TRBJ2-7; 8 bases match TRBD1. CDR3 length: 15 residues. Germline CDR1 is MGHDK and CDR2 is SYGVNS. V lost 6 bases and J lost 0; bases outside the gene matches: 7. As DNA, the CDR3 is TGTGCCAGCAGGGAACCGCAGGGGGCCTCCTACGAGCAGTACTTC. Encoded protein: CASREPQGASYEQYF.

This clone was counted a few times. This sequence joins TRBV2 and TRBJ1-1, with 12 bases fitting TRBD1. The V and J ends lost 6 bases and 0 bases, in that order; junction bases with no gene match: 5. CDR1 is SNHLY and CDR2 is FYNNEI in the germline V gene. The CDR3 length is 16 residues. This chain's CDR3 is CASREGQGAMNTEAFF. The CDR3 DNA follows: TGTGCCAGCAGGGAGGGACAGGGGGCAATGAACACTGAAGCTTTCTTT.

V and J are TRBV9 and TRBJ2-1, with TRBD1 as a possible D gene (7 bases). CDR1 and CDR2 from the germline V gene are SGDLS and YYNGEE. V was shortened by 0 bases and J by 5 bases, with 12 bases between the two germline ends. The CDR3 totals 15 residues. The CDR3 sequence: CASSVEGRGDNEQFF. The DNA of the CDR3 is TGTGCCAGCAGCGTAGAGGGCAGGGGGGACAATGAGCAGTTCTTC.

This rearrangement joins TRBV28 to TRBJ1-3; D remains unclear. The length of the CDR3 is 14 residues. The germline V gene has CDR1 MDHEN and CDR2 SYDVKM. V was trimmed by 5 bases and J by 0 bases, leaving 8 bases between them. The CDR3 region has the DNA TGTGCCAGCAGTCGCTCGGGCTCTGGAAACACCATATATTTT. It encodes CASSRSGSGNTIYF. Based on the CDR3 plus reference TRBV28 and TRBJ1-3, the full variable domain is DVKVTQSSRYLVKRTGEKVFLECVQDMDHENMFWYRQDPGLGLRLIYFSYDVKMKEKGDIPEGYSVSREKKERFSLILESASTNQTSMYLCASSRSGSGNTIYFGEGSWLTVV.

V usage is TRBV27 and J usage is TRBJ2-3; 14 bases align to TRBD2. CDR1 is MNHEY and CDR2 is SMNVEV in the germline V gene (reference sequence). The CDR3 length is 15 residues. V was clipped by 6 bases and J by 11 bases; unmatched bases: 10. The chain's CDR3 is CASSGTGTSGSRQYF. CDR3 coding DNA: TGTGCCAGCAGCGGGACCGGGACTAGCGGGAGTAGGCAGTATTTT.

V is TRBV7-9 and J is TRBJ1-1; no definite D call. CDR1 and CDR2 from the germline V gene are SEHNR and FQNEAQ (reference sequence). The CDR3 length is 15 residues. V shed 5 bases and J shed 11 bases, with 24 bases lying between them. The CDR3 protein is CASSVVGSPLAGAFF. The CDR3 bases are TGTGCCAGCAGCGTGGTGGGCTCCCCCCTAGCTGGGGCTTTCTTT.

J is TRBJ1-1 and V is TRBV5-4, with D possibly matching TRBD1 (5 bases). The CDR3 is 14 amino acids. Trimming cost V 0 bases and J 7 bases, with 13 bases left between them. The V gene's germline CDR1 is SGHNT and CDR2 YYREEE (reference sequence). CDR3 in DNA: TGTGCCAGCAGCTTGGATACCTGGGGCGGTGAAGCTTTCTTT. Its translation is CASSLDTWGGEAFF.

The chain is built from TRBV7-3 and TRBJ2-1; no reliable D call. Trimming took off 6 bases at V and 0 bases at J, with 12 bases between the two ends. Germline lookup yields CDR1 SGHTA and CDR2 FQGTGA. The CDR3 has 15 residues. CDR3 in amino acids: CASRLTSGSYNEQFF. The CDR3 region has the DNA TGTGCCAGCAGACTAACGTCCGGCTCCTACAATGAGCAGTTCTTC.

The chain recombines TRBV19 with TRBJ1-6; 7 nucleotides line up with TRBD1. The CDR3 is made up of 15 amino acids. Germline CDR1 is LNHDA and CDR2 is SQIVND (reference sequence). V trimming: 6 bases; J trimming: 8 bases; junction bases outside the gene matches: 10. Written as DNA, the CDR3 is TGTGCCAGTAGAGGTCGGGACAGTCCAGATTCACCCCTCCACTTT. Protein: CASRGRDSPDSPLHF.

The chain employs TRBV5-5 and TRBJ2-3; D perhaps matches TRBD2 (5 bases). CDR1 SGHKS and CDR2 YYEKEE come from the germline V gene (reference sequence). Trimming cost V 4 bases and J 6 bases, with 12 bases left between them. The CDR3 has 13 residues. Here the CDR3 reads CASSSYSADTQYF. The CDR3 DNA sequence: TGTGCCAGCAGCAGCTATAGCGCGGATACGCAGTATTTT.

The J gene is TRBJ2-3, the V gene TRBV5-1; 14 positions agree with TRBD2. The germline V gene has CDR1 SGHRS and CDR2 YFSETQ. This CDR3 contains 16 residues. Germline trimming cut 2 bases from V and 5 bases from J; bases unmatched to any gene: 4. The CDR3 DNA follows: TGCGCCAGCAGCTTCGGACTAGCGGGAGGAGTAGATACGCAGTATTTT. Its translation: CASSFGLAGGVDTQYF.

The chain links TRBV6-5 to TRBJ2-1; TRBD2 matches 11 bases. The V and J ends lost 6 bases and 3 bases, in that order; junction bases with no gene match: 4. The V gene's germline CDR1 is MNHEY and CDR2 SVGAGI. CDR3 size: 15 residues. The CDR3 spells CASRSGTSGYNEQFF. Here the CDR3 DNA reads TGTGCCAGCAGATCCGGGACTAGCGGCTACAATGAGCAGTTCTTC.

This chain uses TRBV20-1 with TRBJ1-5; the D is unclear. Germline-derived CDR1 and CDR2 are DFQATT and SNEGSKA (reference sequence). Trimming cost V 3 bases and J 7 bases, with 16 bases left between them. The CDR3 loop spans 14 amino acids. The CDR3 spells CSASLTGGWQPQHF. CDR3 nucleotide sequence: TGCAGTGCTAGTCTCACGGGAGGTTGGCAGCCCCAGCATTTT.

The CDR3 DNA sequence: TGTGCCAGCAGCTTAGCGCACCAGGGACTTAATCAGCCCCAGCATTTT. This translates into CASSLAHQGLNQPQHF. The rearrangement joins TRBV7-8 to TRBJ1-5, with D perhaps TRBD1 (5 bases). The CDR3 consists of 16 residues. Germline lookup yields CDR1 SGHVS and CDR2 FQNEAQ. Between the trimmed V and J ends, which lost 0 bases and 4 bases, there was a span of 13 bases.

CDR3 in amino acids: CASSPLLGTVDTEAFF. CDR3 in DNA: TGTGCCAGCTCACCACTACTGGGGACAGTAGACACTGAAGCTTTCTTT. The chain carries TRBV18 and TRBJ1-1; 7 nucleotides align to TRBD1. Germline CDR1 reads KGHSH; CDR2 reads LQKENI. V shed 1 base and J 3 bases; nucleotides not matched to a gene: 8. The CDR3 is made up of 16 amino acids.

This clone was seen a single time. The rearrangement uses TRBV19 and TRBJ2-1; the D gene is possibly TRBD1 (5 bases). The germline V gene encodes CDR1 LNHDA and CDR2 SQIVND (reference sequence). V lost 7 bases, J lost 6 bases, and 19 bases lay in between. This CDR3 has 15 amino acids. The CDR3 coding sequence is TGTGCCAGTAAAGAACAGGCCTTATGGCCCAATGAGCAGTTCTTC. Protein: CASKEQALWPNEQFF.

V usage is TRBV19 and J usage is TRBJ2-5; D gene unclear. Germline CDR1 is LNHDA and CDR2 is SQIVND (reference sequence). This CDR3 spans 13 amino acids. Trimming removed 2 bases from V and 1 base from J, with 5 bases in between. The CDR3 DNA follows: TGTGCCAGTAGTATAAATATCCAAGAGACCCAGTACTTC. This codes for CASSINIQETQYF.

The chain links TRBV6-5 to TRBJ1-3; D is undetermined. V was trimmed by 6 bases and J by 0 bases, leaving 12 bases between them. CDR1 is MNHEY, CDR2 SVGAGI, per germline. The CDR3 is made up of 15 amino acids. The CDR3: CASSPGVSSGNTIYF. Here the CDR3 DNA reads TGTGCCAGCAGCCCCGGAGTGAGCTCTGGAAACACCATATATTTT.

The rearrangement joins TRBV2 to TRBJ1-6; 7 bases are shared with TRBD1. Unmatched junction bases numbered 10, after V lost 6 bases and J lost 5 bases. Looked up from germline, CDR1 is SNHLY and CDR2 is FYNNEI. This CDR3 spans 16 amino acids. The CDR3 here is CASSDRVISNNSPLHF. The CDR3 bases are TGTGCCAGCAGCGACAGGGTGATCAGCAATAATTCACCCCTCCACTTT.

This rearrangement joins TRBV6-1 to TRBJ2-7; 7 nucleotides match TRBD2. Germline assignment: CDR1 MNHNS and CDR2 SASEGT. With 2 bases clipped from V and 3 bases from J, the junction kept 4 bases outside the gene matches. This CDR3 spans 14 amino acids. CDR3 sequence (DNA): TGTGCCAGCAGTGAATCCGGGACTATCTACGAGCAGTACTTC. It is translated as CASSESGTIYEQYF.

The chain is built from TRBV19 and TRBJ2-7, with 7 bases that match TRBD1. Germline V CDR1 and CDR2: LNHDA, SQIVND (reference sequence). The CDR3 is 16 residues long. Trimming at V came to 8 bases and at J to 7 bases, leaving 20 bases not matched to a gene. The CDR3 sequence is CASGSGTATFWGEQYF. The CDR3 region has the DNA TGTGCCAGTGGATCCGGGACAGCTACCTTTTGGGGGGAGCAGTACTTC.

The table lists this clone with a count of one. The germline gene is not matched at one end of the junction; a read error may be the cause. CDR3 loop: CASSEDRGRGNQPQHF. The CDR3 nucleotides are TGTGCCAGCAGCGAAGACAGGGGGCGAGGCAATCAGCCCCAGCATTTT. This chain links TRBV2 with TRBJ1-5, with TRBD1 matching over 10 bases. Looked up from germline, CDR1 is SNHLY and CDR2 is FYNNEI. CDR3 length: 16 amino acids. Supplemented by reference TRBV2 and TRBJ1-5, the full variable domain reads EPEVTQTPSHQVTQMGQEVILRCVPISNHLYFYWYRQILGQKVEFLVSFYNNEISEKSEIFDDQFSVERPDGSNFTLKIRSTKLEDSAMYFCASSEDRGRGNQPQHFGDGTRLSIL.

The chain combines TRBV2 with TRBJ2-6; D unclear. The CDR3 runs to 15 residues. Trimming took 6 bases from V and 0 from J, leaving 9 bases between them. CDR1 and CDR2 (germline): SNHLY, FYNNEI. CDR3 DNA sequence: TGTGCCAGCAGACTAAGTTACTCTGGGGCCAACGTCCTGACTTTC. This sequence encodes CASRLSYSGANVLTF. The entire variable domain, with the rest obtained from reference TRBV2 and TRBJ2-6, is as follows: EPEVTQTPSHQVTQMGQEVILRCVPISNHLYFYWYRQILGQKVEFLVSFYNNEISEKSEIFDDQFSVERPDGSNFTLKIRSTKLEDSAMYFCASRLSYSGANVLTFGAGSRLTVL.

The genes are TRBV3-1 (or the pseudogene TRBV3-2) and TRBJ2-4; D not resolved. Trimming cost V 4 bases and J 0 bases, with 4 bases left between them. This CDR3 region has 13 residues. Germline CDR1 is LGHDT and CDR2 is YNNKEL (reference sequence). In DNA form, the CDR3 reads TGTGCCAGCAGCCCATTAGCCAAAAACATTCAGTACTTC. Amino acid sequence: CASSPLAKNIQYF.

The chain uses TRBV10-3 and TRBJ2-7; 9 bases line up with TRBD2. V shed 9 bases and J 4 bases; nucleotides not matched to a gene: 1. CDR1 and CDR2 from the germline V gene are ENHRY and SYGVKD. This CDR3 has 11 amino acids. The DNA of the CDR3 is TGTGCCATGACTAGCGGATACGAGCAGTACTTC. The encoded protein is CAMTSGYEQYF.